The rows below give T cell receptor beta chains drawn from one sample of a study of blood T cells in healthy people across ages. Using its own MiXCR run on the 5' RACE reads, TCRdb lists one record per CDR3 protein. The sample comprises 700,000 to 950,000 distinct CDR3 sequences, more than 40% of which are singletons, and 20% to 25% rests with the top ten. Sequencing was done on a sample of blood. The receptors were sampled from an older woman in good health. CDR3s include the opening cysteine and the closing phenylalanine or tryptophan. A D gene is named only where the DNA matches it firmly. Size values are once, few and many counts, or a class for expanded clones, and some rows have none.

j_call	d_call	v_call	clone_size	cdr3_aa	cdr3_nt
TRBJ2-5	.	TRBV30	.	CAWTRGEETQYF	TGTGCCTGGACTAGGGGGGAAGAGACCCAGTACTTC
TRBJ2-5	TRBD2	TRBV29-1	once	CSVNGLAGDRETQYF	TGCAGCGTTAACGGACTAGCGGGTGATCGGGAGACCCAGTACTTC
TRBJ2-5	TRBD2	TRBV9	.	CASSTRLAGETQYF	TGTGCCAGCAGCACGAGACTAGCCGGGGAGACCCAGTACTTC
TRBJ2-1	.	TRBV5-1	once	CASSLVTYKGRLGYNEQFF	TGCGCCAGCAGCTTAGTTACTTACAAAGGACGTTTGGGGTACAATGAGCAGTTCTTC
TRBJ2-1	.	TRBV20-1	.	CSAGTGGNEQFF	TGCAGTGCTGGAACGGGCGGGAATGAGCAGTTCTTC
TRBJ2-1	TRBD1	TRBV6-6	.	CASSYSRQGAYNEQFF	TGTGCCAGCAGTTACTCCCGACAGGGGGCCTACAATGAGCAGTTCTTC
TRBJ2-1	TRBD2	TRBV28	.	CASSKELAGWANEQFF	TGTGCCAGCAGTAAAGAACTAGCGGGTTGGGCAAATGAGCAGTTCTTC
TRBJ1-4	.	TRBV6-1	few	CASMRLGAGAPTNEKLFF	TGTGCCAGCATGAGGTTAGGGGCAGGGGCCCCAACTAATGAAAAACTGTTTTTT
TRBJ1-5	TRBD1	TRBV28	.	CASSIGQGDNQPQHF	TGTGCCAGCAGTATAGGACAGGGGGACAATCAGCCCCAGCATTTT
TRBJ1-4	TRBD1	TRBV25-1	few	CASSVVGTGKLFF	TGTGCCAGCTCTGTAGTAGGGACAGGCAAACTGTTTTTT
TRBJ1-4	.	TRBV12-3/TRBV12-4	.	CASTPLPGEKLFF	TGTGCCAGCACCCCCCTCCCAGGGGAAAAACTGTTTTTT
TRBJ2-3	TRBD2	TRBV20-1	.	CSAGLLAVSTDTQYF	TGCAGTGCTGGCCTACTAGCGGTTAGCACAGATACGCAGTATTTT
TRBJ2-1	.	TRBV25-1	.	CASSEPSLGYNEQFF	TGTGCCAGCAGTGAACCTAGCTTAGGCTACAATGAGCAGTTCTTC
TRBJ2-3	.	TRBV18	.	CASSQSETDTQYF	TGTGCCAGCTCACAGTCTGAGACTGATACGCAGTATTTT
TRBJ2-3	TRBD2	TRBV3-1	many	CASSLTSGIWNTQYF	TGTGCCAGCAGCCTGACGAGCGGGATCTGGAATACGCAGTATTTT
TRBJ2-7	.	TRBV3-1	few	CASSQPTGSYEQYF	TGTGCCAGCAGCCAACCGACAGGTTCCTACGAGCAGTACTTC
TRBJ2-3	TRBD2	TRBV20-1	.	CSAREGSGGHYIDTQYF	TGCAGTGCTAGAGAGGGTAGCGGGGGTCACTACATAGATACGCAGTATTTT
TRBJ2-1	.	TRBV19	few	CASSRASYNEQFF	TGTGCCAGTAGTAGGGCTTCCTACAATGAGCAGTTCTTC
TRBJ1-6	.	TRBV7-3	many	CASSPRGGLNSPLHF	TGTGCCAGCAGCCCCCGTGGTGGTCTGAATTCACCCCTCCACTTT
TRBJ2-7	.	TRBV20-1	.	CSATPILGAGYEQYF	TGCAGTGCGACACCTATTCTGGGAGCGGGCTACGAGCAGTACTTC
TRBJ2-5	.	TRBV5-1	.	CASRQGLQETQYF	TGCGCCAGCAGACAGGGTCTCCAAGAGACCCAGTACTTC
TRBJ2-1	.	TRBV20-1	few	CSARAAWGVYEQFF	TGCAGTGCTAGAGCGGCCTGGGGAGTCTATGAGCAGTTCTTC
TRBJ2-6	.	TRBV7-9	.	CASSLEGFPGANVLTF	TGTGCCAGCAGCTTAGAGGGGTTTCCTGGGGCCAACGTCCTGACTTTC
TRBJ2-4	.	TRBV15	.	CATSRGRTVENIQYF	TGTGCCACCAGCAGAGGAAGGACAGTGGAAAACATTCAGTACTTC
TRBJ2-5	.	TRBV12-3/TRBV12-4	.	CASRQLGETQYF	TGTGCCAGCAGGCAGTTAGGAGAGACCCAGTACTTC
TRBJ1-2	.	TRBV20-1	few	CSARVRTYGYTF	TGCAGTGCCCGTGTCAGGACCTATGGCTACACCTTC
TRBJ2-3	.	TRBV27	few	CASSSVGESDTQYF	TGTGCCAGCAGTTCCGTGGGAGAATCAGATACGCAGTATTTT
TRBJ2-7	TRBD2	TRBV9	.	CASSVTGTSGSYEQYF	TGTGCCAGCAGCGTAACCGGGACTAGCGGCTCCTACGAGCAGTACTTC
TRBJ2-7	TRBD2	TRBV28	.	CASSSLTGTSGYEQYF	TGTGCCAGCAGTTCATTGACCGGGACTAGCGGGTACGAGCAGTACTTC
TRBJ2-1	TRBD2	TRBV11-3	once	CASSSRLAANGQFF	TGTGCCAGCAGCTCGCGCCTAGCGGCTAATGGGCAGTTCTTC
TRBJ2-1	.	TRBV18	few	CASSPSLTANNEQFF	TGTGCCAGCTCACCAAGCTTGACAGCTAACAATGAGCAGTTCTTC
TRBJ2-1	.	TRBV9	.	CASSVMQGGCNEQFF	TGTGCCAGCAGCGTAATGCAGGGGGGGTGCAATGAGCAGTTCTTC
TRBJ1-1	.	TRBV7-9	.	CASRPDGFEAFF	TGTGCCAGCAGACCTGACGGATTTGAAGCTTTCTTT
TRBJ2-5	TRBD1	TRBV13	.	CASSQGQMRGETQYF	TGTGCCAGCAGCCAGGGACAGATGAGAGGAGAGACCCAGTACTTC
TRBJ2-3	TRBD2	TRBV6-5	.	CASSSVGLGASTDTQYF	TGTGCCAGCAGTTCGGTAGGACTAGGAGCCTCCACAGATACGCAGTATTTT